This TCR beta chain was sequenced in a study of CD8 T cells in ankylosing spondylitis. MiXCR, applied by TCRdb to the 5' RACE reads, yields one record per CDR3 protein. The repertoire holds 300,000 to 400,000 distinct CDR3 sequences, with more than 20% as singletons. As for this clonotype: Its specificity is unknown. The germline gene is not matched at one end of the junction; a read error may be the cause.

General observations from the study: Disease-linked clones reportedly concentrated significantly in matched ankylosing spondylitis synovial fluid. A motif of 7 to 9 highly homologous TCR beta variants was seen as apparently characteristic of ankylosing spondylitis blood.

The receptor was derived from a male donor with ankylosing spondylitis. The sample was blood, either unsorted or a sorted T cell fraction (not recorded which).

In DNA, the CDR3 is TGCAGTGCTCGAGATCCGACGGAGCGGGACTATTCCTACGAGCAGTACTTC. This sequence encodes CSARDPTERDYSYEQYF. The rearrangement uses TRBV20-1 and TRBJ2-7; TRBD2 matches at 7 bases. Germline V gene lookup returns CDR1 DFQATT and CDR2 SNEGSKA (reference sequence). The CDR3 is made up of 17 amino acids.